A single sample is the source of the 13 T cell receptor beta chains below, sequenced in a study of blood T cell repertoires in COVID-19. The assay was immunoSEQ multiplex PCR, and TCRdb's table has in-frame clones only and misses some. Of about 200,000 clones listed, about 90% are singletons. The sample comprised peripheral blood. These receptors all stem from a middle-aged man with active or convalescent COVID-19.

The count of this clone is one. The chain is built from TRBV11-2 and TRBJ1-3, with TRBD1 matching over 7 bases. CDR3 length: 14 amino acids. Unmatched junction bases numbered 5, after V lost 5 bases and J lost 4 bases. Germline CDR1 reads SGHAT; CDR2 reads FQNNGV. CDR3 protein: CASSRDRAGNTIYF. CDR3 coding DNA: TGTGCCAGCAGCCGCGACAGGGCCGGAAACACCATATATTTT.

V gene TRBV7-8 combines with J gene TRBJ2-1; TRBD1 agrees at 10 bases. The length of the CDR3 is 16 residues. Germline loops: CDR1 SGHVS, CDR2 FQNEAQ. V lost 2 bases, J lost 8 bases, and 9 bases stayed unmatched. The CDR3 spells CASSLSGQGVRDEQFF. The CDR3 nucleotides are TGTGCCAGCAGCTTATCCGGACAGGGGGTTAGGGATGAGCAGTTCTTC.

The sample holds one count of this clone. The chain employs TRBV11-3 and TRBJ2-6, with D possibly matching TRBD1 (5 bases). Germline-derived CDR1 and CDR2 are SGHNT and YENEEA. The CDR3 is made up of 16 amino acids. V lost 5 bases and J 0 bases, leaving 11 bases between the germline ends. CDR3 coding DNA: TGTGCCAGCAGCCCCCCAGGGAACTCTGGGGCCAACGTCCTGACTTTC. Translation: CASSPPGNSGANVLTF. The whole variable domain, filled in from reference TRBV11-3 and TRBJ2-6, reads EAGVVQSPRYKIIEKKQPVAFWCNPISGHNTLYWYLQNLGQGPELLIRYENEEAVDDSQLPKDRFSAERLKGVDSTLKIQPAELGDSAVYLCASSPPGNSGANVLTFGAGSRLTVL.

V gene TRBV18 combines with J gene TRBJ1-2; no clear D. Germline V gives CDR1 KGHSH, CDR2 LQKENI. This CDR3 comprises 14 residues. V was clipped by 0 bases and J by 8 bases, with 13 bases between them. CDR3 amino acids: CASSPPVRVGGYTF. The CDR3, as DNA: TGTGCCAGCTCACCACCAGTGAGGGTCGGAGGCTACACCTTC.

As DNA, the CDR3 is TGCGCCAGCAGCTACCTGGGAAGGACAGGGGGGCAAGAGACCCAGTACTTC. Protein sequence: CASSYLGRTGGQETQYF. The chain couples TRBV5-1 to TRBJ2-5, with 10 positions matching TRBD1. J gave up 2 bases and V 3 bases, and 10 bases lay outside the gene matches. Germline CDR1 is SGHRS and CDR2 is YFSETQ. The length of the CDR3 is 17 residues.

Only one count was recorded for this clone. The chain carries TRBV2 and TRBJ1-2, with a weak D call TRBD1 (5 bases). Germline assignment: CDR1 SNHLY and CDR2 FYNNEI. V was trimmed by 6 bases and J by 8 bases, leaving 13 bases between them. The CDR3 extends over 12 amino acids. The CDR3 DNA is TGTGCCAGCAGGACAGCAGGATGGGGCTACACCTTC. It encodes CASRTAGWGYTF.

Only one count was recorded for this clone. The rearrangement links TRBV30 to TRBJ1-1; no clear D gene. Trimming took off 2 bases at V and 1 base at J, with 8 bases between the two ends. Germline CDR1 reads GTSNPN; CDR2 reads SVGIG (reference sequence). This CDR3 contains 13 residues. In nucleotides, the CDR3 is TGTGCCTGGAGTACGGGGTCGAACACTGAAGCTTTCTTT. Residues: CAWSTGSNTEAFF.

This chain's CDR3 is CASSLYRDREDGYTF. The DNA of the CDR3 is TGTGCCAGCAGCTTGTACCGGGACAGGGAGGATGGCTACACCTTC. The chain joins TRBV27 to TRBJ1-2; TRBD1 matches at 9 bases. The CDR3 consists of 15 residues. With 6 bases clipped from V and 6 bases from J, the junction kept 11 bases outside the gene matches. Germline V gene sequence: CDR1 MNHEY, CDR2 SMNVEV (reference sequence).

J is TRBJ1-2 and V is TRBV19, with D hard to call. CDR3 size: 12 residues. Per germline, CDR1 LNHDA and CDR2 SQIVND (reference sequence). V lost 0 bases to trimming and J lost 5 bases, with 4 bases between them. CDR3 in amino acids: CASSIELYGYTF. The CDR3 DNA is TGTGCCAGTAGTATAGAATTATATGGCTACACCTTC.

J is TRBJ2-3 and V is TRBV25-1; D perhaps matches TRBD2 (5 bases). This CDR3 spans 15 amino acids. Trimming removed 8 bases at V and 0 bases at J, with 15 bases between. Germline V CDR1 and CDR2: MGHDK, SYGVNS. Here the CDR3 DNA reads TGTGCCAGCCTCCGTGGAGGCTCTAGCACAGATACGCAGTATTTT. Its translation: CASLRGGSSTDTQYF.

CDR3 in DNA: TGTGCCAGCAGCCCCGCTCGACTTAACTATGGCTACACCTTC. Protein sequence: CASSPARLNYGYTF. The rearrangement uses TRBV27 and TRBJ1-2; D is unclear. Trimming removed 6 bases at V and 1 base at J, with 12 bases between. The CDR3 covers 14 residues. Germline CDR1 reads MNHEY; CDR2 reads SMNVEV (reference sequence).

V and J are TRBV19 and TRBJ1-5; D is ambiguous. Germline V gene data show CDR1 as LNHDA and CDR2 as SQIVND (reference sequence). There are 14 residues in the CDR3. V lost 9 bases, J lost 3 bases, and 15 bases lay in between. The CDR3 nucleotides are TGTGCCAGCCGTATCAGGTCCAACAATCAGCCCCAGCATTTT. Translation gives CASRIRSNNQPQHF.

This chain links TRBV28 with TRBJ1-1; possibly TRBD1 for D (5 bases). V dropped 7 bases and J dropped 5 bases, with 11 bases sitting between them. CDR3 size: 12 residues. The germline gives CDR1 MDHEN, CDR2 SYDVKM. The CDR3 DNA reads TGTGCCAGCACCGGGGGTGAGACTGAAGCTTTCTTT. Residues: CASTGGETEAFF. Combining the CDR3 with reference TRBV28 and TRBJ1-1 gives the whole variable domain DVKVTQSSRYLVKRTGEKVFLECVQDMDHENMFWYRQDPGLGLRLIYFSYDVKMKEKGDIPEGYSVSREKKERFSLILESASTNQTSMYLCASTGGETEAFFGQGTRLTVV.